The 9 T cell receptor beta chains below were found in one sample sequenced in a study of shared clonotypes between healthy human individuals. Profiled with immunoSEQ multiplex PCR; TCRdb holds only in-frame clones, not every one. The repertoire holds about half a million clones, about four fifths seen once, with 13% in the top ten. Sequencing was done on a sample of PBMCs. All receptors derive from a woman in her 40s in good health. Some clones in this sample may be carry-over from other donors' samples.

This chain uses TRBV27 with TRBJ1-2, with D possibly TRBD1 on 5 matching bases. V lost 3 bases and J 7 bases, leaving 18 bases between the germline ends. The CDR3 consists of 15 residues. Germline-derived CDR1 and CDR2 are MNHEY and SMNVEV (reference sequence). This CDR3 reads CASSFRAAAGGGYTF. The CDR3, as DNA: TGTGCCAGCAGTTTTAGGGCGGCGGCCGGGGGTGGCTACACCTTC.

The V gene is TRBV6-1, the J gene TRBJ2-7, with D tentatively TRBD1 or TRBD2 (5 bases each). Germline V gene lookup returns CDR1 MNHNS and CDR2 SASEGT. The CDR3 extends over 14 amino acids. Trimming shortened V by 1 base and J by 12 bases, and 19 bases separated the two germline ends. Here the CDR3 DNA reads TGTGCCAGCAGTGAAGGGGACCTAACGGACCGGAGGTACTTC. It encodes CASSEGDLTDRRYF.

Here the CDR3 reads CASSLSGSGTGELFF. DNA for the CDR3: TGCGCCAGCAGCCTGAGCGGGAGTGGCACCGGGGAGCTGTTTTTT. The chain recombines TRBV4-3 with TRBJ2-2, with 8 bases that match TRBD2. V lost 4 bases and J lost 4; bases outside the gene matches: 5. The CDR3 runs to 15 residues. The germline V gene has CDR1 LGHNA and CDR2 YSLEER.

The chain employs TRBV19 and TRBJ2-3; TRBD2 agrees at 7 bases. Germline V gene data show CDR1 as LNHDA and CDR2 as SQIVND (reference sequence). After removal of 4 bases from V and 0 bases from J, the junction contained 4 bases not matched to a gene. The CDR3 is 15 amino acids. This CDR3 reads CASSKVGGSTDTQYF. CDR3 bases: TGTGCCAGTAGTAAGGTCGGGGGGAGCACAGATACGCAGTATTTT.

The V call is TRBV20-1, the J call TRBJ1-2; TRBD1 might be the D (5 bases). The CDR3 loop spans 11 amino acids. V was pared by 6 bases and J by 11 bases, with 16 bases between. Per germline, CDR1 DFQATT and CDR2 SNEGSKA (reference sequence). The CDR3 DNA reads TGCAGTGCCACGGCCCAGGGTGTTTACACCTTC. This gives the protein CSATAQGVYTF.

The rearrangement joins TRBV11-2 to TRBJ2-3; TRBD1 matches at 7 bases. Trimming at V came to 3 bases and at J to 1 base, leaving 1 base not matched to a gene. Germline lookup yields CDR1 SGHAT and CDR2 FQNNGV. This CDR3 comprises 14 residues. CDR3: CASSFQGGTDTQYF. The CDR3 DNA reads TGTGCCAGCAGCTTCCAGGGGGGCACAGATACGCAGTATTTT.

CDR3 in amino acids: CASSQSREQYF. DNA of the CDR3: TGTGCCAGCAGCCAGTCCAGGGAGCAGTACTTC. The chain employs TRBV4-2 and TRBJ2-7; D uncertain. The V end was cut by 3 bases, the J end by 7 bases, with 7 bases between. From germline, CDR1 is LGHNA and CDR2 YNFKEQ. The CDR3 is 11 amino acids.

This CDR3 is CATSRGFVGLDTQYF. The CDR3 nucleotides are TGTGCCACCAGCAGAGGATTCGTTGGCCTCGATACGCAGTATTTT. This chain connects TRBV15 to TRBJ2-3; D is ambiguous. In germline, CDR1 is LNHNV, CDR2 YYDKDF (reference sequence). The germline V and J ends were trimmed by 1 base and 6 bases, with 14 bases remaining between them. This CDR3 is 15 amino acids long. Full variable domain (missing parts from reference TRBV15 and TRBJ2-3): DAMVIQNPRYQVTQFGKPVTLSCSQTLNHNVMYWYQQKSSQAPKLLFHYYDKDFNNEADTPDNFQSRRPNTSFCFLDIRSPGLGDTAMYLCATSRGFVGLDTQYFGPGTRLTVL.

This clone was found a few times. CDR3 in amino acids: CASSPTWGSSGNYEQYF. CDR3 DNA: TGCGCCAGCAGTCCGACCTGGGGGAGTAGCGGAAACTACGAGCAGTACTTC. The chain uses TRBV23-1 and TRBJ2-7; weak D call: TRBD2 (6 bases). TRBV23-1 is classed as an ORF, of uncertain function. The CDR3 loop spans 17 amino acids. The V end was cut by 4 bases, the J end by 3 bases, with 22 bases between.